This T cell receptor beta chain was observed in a study of T cell responses to AZD1222 COVID-19 vaccine (dated by TCRdb to about 2021). Regarding the complete study: A total of approximately 240 trial participants underwent TCR sequencing, of whom 200 to 220 received two doses of AZD1222 and about 25 received two doses of the MenACWY control vaccine. Trial participants were enrolled into age subgroups of 18-55, 56-69 and 70-plus years, which contained around 140, 26 and 57 TCR-sequenced participants, respectively. The study at large found these results: Participants were mostly white British, with more females than males. The authors suggested clonal diversity may have been underestimated. CD4 TCRs associated with the vaccine covered the entire spike protein, and the dominant responses were in regions 160-218 and 743-854. Because no samples from the day 14 peak response were available, repertoires could be characterized only after the peak T cell response. Reportedly, almost half of the unique spike-specific TCRs recognized epitopes lying outside the regions that are mutated in the B.1.351 and B.1.1.7 variants. Spike-specific TCR breadth and depth rose significantly after two AZD1222 doses compared with day 0 and with MenACWY recipients. Only five or six AZD1222 recipients were SARS-CoV-2 seropositive at baseline, limiting conclusions about previously exposed vaccinees. The 56-69-year group was small, and its depth increase did not reach significance, likely because of low power.

The CDR3 regions of human TCRbeta chains were analyzed by immunosequencing. For the original study's pipeline: TCRs in the repertoires were compared against a reference library of SARS-CoV-2-specific TCRs that had been generated with the MIRA antigen-specificity platform. Breadth was defined as the fraction of unique TCRs that were SARS-CoV-2-associated. Depth was defined as the fraction of total T cells that were SARS-CoV-2-associated. Using the MIRA data, each spike-specific TCR was mapped to the spike region that the TCR reacts to and placed in a CD4 or CD8 class. Log10-transformed breadth and depth values were compared by one-way ANOVA with Sidak's multiple comparisons tests. TCRdb obtained this table from immuneACCESS and retained in-frame rearrangements with V and J assigned. These tables miss some clones; where compared with another copy, unresolved V genes account for less than half of the shortfall, and the remainder is unexplained. From that table come the V and J calls and clone size; the DNA was used to work out D and trimming. In this sample the table shows about 91,000 clones, 92% of which occur a single time. The ten most abundant clones make up under 3.5% of the sample.

This specimen's time point label, interpreted: about 28 days (+/-7) after the second vaccine dose. AZD1222 recipients given second doses at about 4 weeks or at about 12 weeks were pooled, since spike-specific TCR depth and breadth were not found to differ between the two schedules. Vaccinee samples came from UK trials COV001 and COV002, including a single-blind randomized controlled phase 2/3 trial of AZD1222 (ChAdOx1 nCoV-19) in healthy adults. For TCRbeta chain sequencing, PBMC samples from trial participants were taken at day 0 and at day 28 after the second dose. Relative to germline, V is missing 6 bases and J is missing 11 bases, with 12 bases of the junction outside any gene match. From the cysteine through the phenylalanine, the CDR3 covers 13 amino acids. Here the CDR3 DNA is all that survives: 39 bases in frame from base 1. CDR1 and CDR2 were assigned from the germline V gene (reference sequence) as MNHEY and SMNVEV.

Of note for this clone: No antigen is known for it. No much larger clonotype is one base removed from it; base qualities were not supplied.

The rearranged segments are TRBV27 and TRBJ1-1, with 7 central nucleotides matching TRBD1. The source material was peripheral blood, sampled 28 days after the second AZD1222 dose. The source is an adult who received the AZD1222 COVID-19 vaccine. The nucleotide sequence reads TGTGCCAGCAGCCGATCAGGGGGAAAATCGGCTTTCTTT. This yields the protein CASSRSGGKSAFF.